The clone carrying this T cell receptor (beta chain) was counted only a few times. Its matching antigen is unknown. CDR3 length: 14 amino acids. Per the germline V gene, CDR1 is DFQATT and CDR2 is SNEGSKA (reference sequence). With V trimmed by 2 bases and J by 4 bases, 6 bases remained unmatched. CDR3-region Arm-PCR and iRepertoire HTBI primers produced the TCR beta libraries. MiXCR, applied by TCRdb to the multiplex PCR reads, yields one record per CDR3 protein. The sample includes approximately 440,000 distinct CDR3 sequences, around 24% seen only once; the top ten take about a quarter. This specimen belongs to a study of regulatory T cells in long-lasting Graves disease. Whole-study context: Treatment with antithyroid drugs for over 5 years, together with positive TSH receptor antibodies, meant persistent Graves' disease. Study-wide findings and caveats: Among the persistent patients, 2,741 public clonotypes were shared, more than the approximately 1,000 shared among new patients. Owing to a sample size that was small, accuracy may have been reduced. When disease was persistent, TRBV28, TRBJ1-2 and TRBJ2-5 were the favored segments.

Time point described: persistent/refractory GD, antithyroid drugs over 5 years with positive TRAb. Extracted PBMC RNA gave rise to the TCR library. The chain is built from TRBV20-1 and TRBJ2-7; TRBD1 agrees at 9 bases. The TCR sequence derives from a female donor with Graves disease. Sequencing used peripheral blood mononuclear cells (PBMCs), obtained when the disease was refractory, from a patient treated with antithyroid drugs. CDR3 loop: CSARPGQGTYEQYF. CDR3 coding DNA: TGCAGTGCTAGACCCGGACAGGGGACGTACGAGCAGTACTTC.